The rows below give T cell receptor beta chains drawn from one sample of a study of breast tumors, draining lymph nodes, adjacent tissues. Each CDR3 protein is one row after TCRdb ran MiXCR on the multiplex PCR reads. The top ten hold 1.3% to 1.5% of the sample, which has about 230,000 distinct CDR3 sequences, around 32% seen once. Sequenced input: axillary lymph node tissue. Receptor source: a female donor with breast cancer. Some clones in this sample may be carry-over from other donors' samples. The CDR3 runs from the conserved cysteine through the conserved F or W. The order of the fields is J gene, V gene, D gene, clone size, CDR3 DNA, CDR3 protein. The D gene is left open where the match is weak. Clone size is given for some rows only: seen once, a few or many times, or a class if the clone is expanded.

TRBJ1-6,TRBV6-5,TRBD1,NA,TGTGCCAGCAGTCACTCGCGACAGGGCACTTCACCCCTCCACTTT,CASSHSRQGTSPLHF
TRBJ1-2,TRBV6-5,NA,many,TGTGCCAGCAGTCACGTTGCCAGGGGCTATGGCTACACCTTC,CASSHVARGYGYTF
TRBJ2-5,TRBV20-1,NA,NA,TGCAGTGCTACAGATGCTCGGGGTCAAGCGACCCAGTACTTC,CSATDARGQATQYF
TRBJ2-1,TRBV10-2,TRBD2,once,TGCGCCAGCAGTGCCGGGGGGGGAGAGCAGTTCTTC,CASSAGGGEQFF
TRBJ1-5,TRBV19,NA,many,TGTGCCAGTAGTATAACCCCAGGGATTAGCAATCAGCCCCAGCATTTT,CASSITPGISNQPQHF
TRBJ2-2,TRBV30,NA,many,TGTGCCTGGAGCCCCGGGGCCTCCGGGGAGCTGTTTTTT,CAWSPGASGELFF
TRBJ2-1,TRBV5-1,TRBD1,many,TGCGCCAGCAGCGTGGACAGGGGGCTCTTTAATGAGCAGTTCTTC,CASSVDRGLFNEQFF
TRBJ2-1,TRBV9,NA,many,TGTGCCAGCAGCGGCAGTGGGGTCGGCGGAACCTACAATGAGCAGTTCTTC,CASSGSGVGGTYNEQFF
TRBJ1-1,TRBV6-2/TRBV6-3,TRBD1,NA,TGTGCCAGCAGGGACAGGGCGGGAAGAGACACTGAAGCTTTCTTT,CASRDRAGRDTEAFF
TRBJ2-1,TRBV20-1,NA,many,TGCAGTGCTGTCAGGTTCGGGAGATGGGATCCCTACAATGAGCAGTTCTTC,CSAVRFGRWDPYNEQFF
TRBJ2-1,TRBV5-1,NA,many,TGCGCCAGCAGCTTGGCGGCTCCGGCTCTGGATGAGCAGTTCTTC,CASSLAAPALDEQFF
TRBJ2-1,TRBV15,TRBD2,NA,TGTGCCGCCAGCAGCTCCTTAGCGGGAGGGCCAGCCAATGAGCAGCTCTTC,CAASSSLAGGPANEQLF
TRBJ2-3,TRBV6-6,TRBD2,many,TGTGCCAGCAGCACGACTAGCGGGAGTCTGGGAGATACGCAGTATTTT,CASSTTSGSLGDTQYF
TRBJ2-6,TRBV9,NA,many,TGTGCCAGCAGCGACGATGGGGTCCTGACTTTC,CASSDDGVLTF
TRBJ2-3,TRBV4-2,NA,many,TGTGCCAGCAGCCAAGAGAGAGATACGCAGTATTTT,CASSQERDTQYF
TRBJ2-1,TRBV10-1,TRBD2,few,TGCGCCAGCAGTCTTGGACTAGCGGGGGGTGAGCAGTTCTTC,CASSLGLAGGEQFF
TRBJ2-2,TRBV28,NA,few,TGTGCCAGCACTTCCTCCTCCCGGAGATGGACCGGGGAGCTGTTTTTT,CASTSSSRRWTGELFF
TRBJ1-6,TRBV11-2,NA,many,TGTGCCAGCAGCTTGGGCTTGGGGAGAGAGCCTCTCCACTTT,CASSLGLGREPLHF
TRBJ1-4,TRBV7-2,NA,many,TGTGCCAGCAGCTTACGAGGACACCGCCAAGTAGCAACTAATGAAAAACTGTTTTTT,CASSLRGHRQVATNEKLFF
TRBJ2-1,TRBV29-1,NA,many,TGCAGCTACCACGCCGCTAATGAGCATAAGGAGCAGTTCTTC,CSYHAANEHKEQFF
TRBJ2-1,TRBV4-3,NA,many,TGCGCCAGCAGCCAAGATTTGAGGATTGAGCAGTTCTTC,CASSQDLRIEQFF
TRBJ2-5,TRBV7-8,TRBD2,many,TGTGCCAGCAGCGGCCTGAGTATTCTGGGGGGGAAAGAGCCCCAGTACTTC,CASSGLSILGGKEPQYF
TRBJ2-6,TRBV4-2,TRBD1,many,TGTGCCAGCAGCCAAGTGACACAGGGGCATCCTGGGGCCAACGTCCTGACTTTC,CASSQVTQGHPGANVLTF
TRBJ2-5,TRBV5-8,TRBD1,NA,TGTGCCAGCAGCTCGTTTGGCGGGCCGGGACAGGGGGCTCTTGGGGAGACCCAGTACTTC,CASSSFGGPGQGALGETQYF
TRBJ2-3,TRBV7-3,TRBD2,NA,TGTGCCAGCAGCTCCGGGACTAGCGGGAGCACAGATACGCAGTATTTT,CASSSGTSGSTDTQYF
TRBJ2-4,TRBV7-2,NA,many,TGTGCCAGCAGCCGCCCGGGGGCCTCAAGCATTCAGTACTTC,CASSRPGASSIQYF
TRBJ1-4,TRBV6-6,NA,many,TGTGCCAGCAGCCAACAGGCCTCAAATGAAAAACTGTTTTTT,CASSQQASNEKLFF
TRBJ2-1,TRBV28,TRBD2,NA,TGTGCCAGCAGTCCCCGGGGTGCGGGAGTAGGGGTCAATGAGCAGTTCTTC,CASSPRGAGVGVNEQFF
TRBJ2-3,TRBV28,NA,few,TGTGCCAGCAGTTACCGGGGGTCCACAGATACGCAGTATTTT,CASSYRGSTDTQYF
TRBJ2-3,TRBV6-5,NA,NA,TGTGCCAGCAGAGACGGCGGGTCAGATACGCAGTATTTT,CASRDGGSDTQYF
TRBJ2-7,TRBV11-1,TRBD1,many,TGTGCCAGCAGCTTGGCCCCAGGGGGACCTTCCTCCGAGCAGTACTTC,CASSLAPGGPSSEQYF
TRBJ2-7,TRBV28,TRBD2,NA,TGTGCCAGTACCATCAAAGGACTAGCGGGAGCCTACGAGCAGTACTTC,CASTIKGLAGAYEQYF
TRBJ2-5,TRBV18,NA,NA,TGTGCCAGCTCCCCAGCCTCGTACCAAGAGACCCAGTACTTC,CASSPASYQETQYF
TRBJ2-1,TRBV6-5,NA,many,TGTGCCAGCAGTTACAATCTCTGGCAGGGGCAGTTCTTC,CASSYNLWQGQFF
TRBJ1-2,TRBV5-1,NA,many,TGCGCCAGCAGCTTGGCCGTACAGGGACCTGGCTACACCTTC,CASSLAVQGPGYTF
TRBJ2-1,TRBV3-1,TRBD2,NA,TGTGCCAGCAGCCAAGGGTCTAGCGGGAGGCTTGAGCAGTTCTTC,CASSQGSSGRLEQFF
TRBJ1-3,TRBV30,NA,many,TGTGCCTGGAGCGAATTAATCGGAAACACCATATATTTT,CAWSELIGNTIYF